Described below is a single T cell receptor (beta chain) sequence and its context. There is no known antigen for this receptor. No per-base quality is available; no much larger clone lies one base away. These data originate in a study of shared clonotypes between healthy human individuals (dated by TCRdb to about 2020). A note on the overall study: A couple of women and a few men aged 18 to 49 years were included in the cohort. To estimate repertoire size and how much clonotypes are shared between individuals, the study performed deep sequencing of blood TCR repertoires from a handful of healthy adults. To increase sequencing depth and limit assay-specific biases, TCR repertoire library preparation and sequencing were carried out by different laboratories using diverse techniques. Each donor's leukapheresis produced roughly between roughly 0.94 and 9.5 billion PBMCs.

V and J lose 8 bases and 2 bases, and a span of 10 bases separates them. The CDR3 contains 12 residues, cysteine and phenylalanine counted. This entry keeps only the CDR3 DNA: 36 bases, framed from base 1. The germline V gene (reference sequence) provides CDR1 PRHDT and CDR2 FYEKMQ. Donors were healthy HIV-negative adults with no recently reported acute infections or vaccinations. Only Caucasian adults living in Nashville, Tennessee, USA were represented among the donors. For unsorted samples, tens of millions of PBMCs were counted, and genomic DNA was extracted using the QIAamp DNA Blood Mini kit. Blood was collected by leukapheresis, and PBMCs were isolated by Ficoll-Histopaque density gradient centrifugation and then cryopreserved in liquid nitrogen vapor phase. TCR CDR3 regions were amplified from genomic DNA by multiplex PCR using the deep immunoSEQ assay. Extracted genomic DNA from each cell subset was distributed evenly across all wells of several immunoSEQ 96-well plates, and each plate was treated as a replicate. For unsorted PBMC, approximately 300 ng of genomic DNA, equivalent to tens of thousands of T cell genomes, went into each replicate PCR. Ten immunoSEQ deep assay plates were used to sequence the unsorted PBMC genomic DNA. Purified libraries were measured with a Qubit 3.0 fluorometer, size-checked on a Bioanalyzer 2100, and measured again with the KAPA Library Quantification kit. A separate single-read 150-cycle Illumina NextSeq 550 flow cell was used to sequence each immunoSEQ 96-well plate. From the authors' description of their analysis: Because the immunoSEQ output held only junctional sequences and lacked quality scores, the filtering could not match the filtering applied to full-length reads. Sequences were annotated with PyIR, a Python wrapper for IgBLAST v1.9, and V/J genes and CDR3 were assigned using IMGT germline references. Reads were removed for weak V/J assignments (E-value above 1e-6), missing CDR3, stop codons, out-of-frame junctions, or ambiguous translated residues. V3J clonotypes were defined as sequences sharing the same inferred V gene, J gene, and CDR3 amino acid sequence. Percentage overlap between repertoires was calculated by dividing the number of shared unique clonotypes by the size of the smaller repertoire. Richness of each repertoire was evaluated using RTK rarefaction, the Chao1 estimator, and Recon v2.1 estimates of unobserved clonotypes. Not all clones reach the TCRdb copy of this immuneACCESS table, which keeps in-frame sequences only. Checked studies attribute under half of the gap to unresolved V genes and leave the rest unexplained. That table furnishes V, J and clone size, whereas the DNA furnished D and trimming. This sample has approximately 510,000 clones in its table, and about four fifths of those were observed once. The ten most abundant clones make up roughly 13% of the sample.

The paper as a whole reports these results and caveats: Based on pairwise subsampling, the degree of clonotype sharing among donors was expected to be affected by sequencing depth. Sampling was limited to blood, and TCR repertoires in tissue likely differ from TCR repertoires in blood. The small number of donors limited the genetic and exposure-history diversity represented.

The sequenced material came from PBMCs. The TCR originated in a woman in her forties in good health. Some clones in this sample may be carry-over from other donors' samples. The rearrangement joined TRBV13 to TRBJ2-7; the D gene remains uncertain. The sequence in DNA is TGTGCCAGCTCTGGTGCAACCTACGAGCAGTACTTC. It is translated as CASSGATYEQYF.